Sequencing of this TCR beta chain was carried out in a study of blood T cells in healthy people across ages. Overall study findings and caveats: Any changes in expanded clonotypes were possibly confounded, as donor CMV status remained unknown. Older age went with lower TCR beta diversity per million T cells, in a roughly linear way. Diversity figures derived from one million T cells were judged to underestimate the true value. Versus aged donors, long-lived donors had higher diversity and more naive CD4+ cells.

For the second PCR, which ran for about 7 to 11 cycles, a sample-barcoded 5' primer and a J-beta primer mix were used. TCRdb processed the 5' RACE reads anew with MiXCR; each CDR3 protein has one entry. The sample has some 1,500,000 distinct CDR3 sequences; around 40% are singletons. Germline V gene sequence: CDR1 MNHEY, CDR2 SVGAGI. The CDR3 is made up of 15 amino acids. Trimming at V came to 4 bases and at J to 4 bases, leaving 9 bases not matched to a gene. About this clonotype itself: Its antigen is not known.

The receptor was derived from a woman younger than 30 in good health. Sequenced input: blood. The V gene is TRBV6-5, the J gene TRBJ2-5, with 7 bases identical to TRBD1. Here the CDR3 DNA reads TGTGCCAGCAGTTTCGAGTCGAGACAGGGAGAGACCCAGTACTTC. Amino acid sequence: CASSFESRQGETQYF.